This TCR beta chain was recorded in a study of regulatory T cells in long-lasting Graves disease (dated by TCRdb to about 2021). A note on the overall study: Antithyroid drugs had been taken for less than 3 months by newly diagnosed Graves' disease patients. The study was conducted in China and was registered as a clinical trial. A total of around 35 samples underwent TCR sequencing, from about 13 patients with persistent Graves' disease and roughly 20 patients with newly diagnosed Graves' disease. Peripheral blood TCR sequencing and RNA sequencing compared persistent Graves' disease patients with newly diagnosed Graves' disease patients.

In the case of this clonotype: The clone's antigen remains unknown. Qualities for individual bases were not recorded, and no much larger clone is one base off.

The meaning of the sample's time point label: newly diagnosed GD, antithyroid drugs for less than 3 months. For both TCR sequencing and RNA sequencing, RNA was extracted from PBMCs using TRIzol. The diagnosis of Graves' disease was made according to American Thyroid Association guidelines. The patients came from an endocrinology department in Xi'an, China. Each patient gave around 9.2 milliliters of peripheral blood, collected in an EDTA anticoagulant tube. Ficoll Paque Plus density gradient separation was used to isolate PBMCs, and no additional T cell sorting was done. RNA quality was checked with an Agilent 2100 Bioanalyzer and agarose gel, and concentration with a NanoDrop 2000. Libraries were made using multiplex PCR. TCRdb lists the instrument as Illumina HiSeq 4000. TCR beta libraries were built with iRepertoire HTBI primers and Arm-PCR amplification of CDR3 regions. PCR products were gel purified before sequencing. Turning to the authors' computational methods: Gene usage analysis of CDR3 amino acid clonotypes relied on the roughly 60 TRBV and over 13 TRBJ segments identified across samples. COPE and FqMerger were used to merge filtered high-quality paired reads into contigs. BLAST was used to align contigs to IMGT TRBV, TRBD and TRBJ reference genes, and CDR3 was defined according to IMGT. Highly expanded clones were defined as clonotypes with a frequency above 0.1%. Repertoire diversity was measured by Shannon entropy, and V-J evenness by the Gini coefficient. Clonotypes shared by more than one individual were considered public. TCRdb handled the public reads itself, with Q25 trimming in fastp and clone calling in MiXCR, and kept productive beta chains. Rows are unified per CDR3 protein, each entry keeping the most common DNA and genes. TCRdb assigned the V and J calls; the authors' analysis was not used. The sample table lists about 450,000 distinct CDR3 sequences, about a sixth of them with a count of one. The top ten constitute around a tenth of the sample.

Trimmed from V: 4 bases; trimmed from J: 6 bases; junction bases lacking a gene match: 10. CDR1 and CDR2, looked up from the germline V gene, are SGDLS and YYNGEE. Counted from cysteine to phenylalanine, this CDR3 has 17 amino acids. Only the CDR3 region is kept as DNA, spanning 51 bases read in frame from base 1. Study-level results and caveats: Because the primary lesion, thyroid tissue, could not be accessed, the study looked at peripheral blood alone. Only the TCR beta chain was sequenced and analyzed. Compared with newly diagnosed patients, persistent Graves' disease patients had lower TCR Shannon entropy and fewer highly expanded clones, which suggests clonal expansion. Persistent disease showed preferential use of TRBV28, TRBJ1-2 and TRBJ2-5, whereas newly diagnosed disease favored TRBV20-1 and TRBJ2-1. As a limitation, the authors acknowledged that the small sample size may reduce accuracy. A larger number of public clonotypes was shared among persistent patients (more than 2,500) than among newly diagnosed patients (roughly 1,000).

These same records also appear under a second study, on T cells in Graves' hyperthyroidism and ophthalmopathy. Taken from the second paper: Graves' hyperthyroidism was defined as stable when no progression to ophthalmopathy occurred over 18 months of follow-up. Hyperthyroidism patients were aged 18 to 65 years and newly diagnosed, with disease duration of less than 2 months. Patients with uncontrolled infections, other autoimmune diseases, pregnancy or lactation were excluded. Diagnoses were established on the basis of clinical symptoms, serum thyroxine and TRAb, thyroid ultrasound, and orbital computed tomography. The TCR CDR3 was subjected to a first round of RT-PCR using the HTBI primer set and the Qiagen OneStep RT-PCR kit. Most expanded thyroid clonotypes (frequency above 0.001) were also found in blood, which suggests that blood repertoires may mirror thyroid immune responses. In cross-validation, a model built on a 13 V-J signature told ophthalmopathy apart from stable hyperthyroidism with 85% to 90% sensitivity and approximately 81% specificity, and in testing the same model reached 80%/75%. In validation, the model predicted progression to ophthalmopathy a median of roughly 6.2 months before onset, with roughly 70% sensitivity and just under 75% specificity. A discovery cohort of 95 to 100 patients, roughly 40 with Graves' ophthalmopathy and approximately 60 with stable Graves' hyperthyroidism, was used to find distinguishing TCR V-J signatures. Prospective prediction of ophthalmopathy was tested in an independent validation cohort consisting of 18 hyperthyroidism patients and over 15 patients who later progressed to ophthalmopathy. The 100 or so discovery patients were randomly split 7:3 into training and test sets. In roughly six Graves' hyperthyroidism patients, the study also compared T-cell repertoires from thyroid tissue with T-cell repertoires from blood. After sampling, hyperthyroidism patients received methimazole starting at 30 mg daily, and ophthalmopathy patients received high-dose intravenous methylprednisolone. The libraries were constructed in a second round of multiplex PCR and then size-selected and purified. Libraries were sequenced paired-end with 100 bp reads on an Illumina HiSeq2000. SOAPnuke was used to process the raw data, with reads discarded if the reads contained adapters or uncalled bases, had a mean Phred below 15, or lacked an exact constant-primer or identifier match. COPE v1.2.5 was used to merge high-quality paired reads, and clonotypes were defined as unique nucleotide sequences. MiTCR v1.1 was used to align the clonotypes against IMGT TRBV, TRBD and TRBJ reference segments. Only V-J combinations with frequency above 0.0001, covering 99.2% of repertoires, were analysed. A TCS score was defined as the ratio between F50 (clonal expansion) and ExV (chaos), using BLOSUM62-based TCRdist between CDR3 peptides within each V-J. Welch's t-statistics and random forest reduced 500 to 650 V-J features to about 13, which were used in a naive Bayes classifier (R e1071). No statistical method was used to set the sample size in advance, and investigators knew the group allocation. TCR Vbeta CDR3 sequencing of roughly 140 peripheral blood samples (fewer than 45 ophthalmopathy, 75 or so hyperthyroidism and roughly 17 progressor patients) is reported in the paper.

This clonotype was obtained from a young woman with Graves disease. Donor details come from another sample of the same person, matched by shared clones. Sequenced here: peripheral blood mononuclear cells (PBMCs), sampled at new diagnosis, from a patient treated with antithyroid drugs. The sequence links TRBV9 to TRBJ2-1; 13 junctional bases match TRBD2. Here the CDR3 is given as CASSPQSGTSGTNEQFF. The sequenced DNA: TGTGCCAGCAGCCCCCAGTCCGGGACTAGCGGGACCAATGAGCAGTTCTTC.